The 20 T cell receptor beta chains in this list originate from one sample, sequenced in a study of cytomegalovirus exposure and HLA in healthy donors. TCRdb keeps only in-frame clones here, not all; method: immunoSEQ multiplex PCR. Here the sample spans more than 100,000 clones, roughly 90% being singletons. The sequencing input was PBMCs. These TCRs come from a young woman in good health and CMV-seropositive.

The chain uses TRBV6-1 and TRBJ1-6; the D is unclear. Trimming pared 3 bases from V and 10 bases from J, leaving 10 bases between. The CDR3 covers 13 residues. Germline V gene sequence: CDR1 MNHNS, CDR2 SASEGT. The CDR3 sequence: CASSDGGVSPLHF. The CDR3 region has the DNA TGTGCCAGCAGTGATGGCGGAGTATCACCCCTCCACTTT.

The chain recombines TRBV30 with TRBJ1-1; no firm D call. V dropped 2 bases and J dropped 5 bases, with 9 bases sitting between them. The CDR3 runs to 12 residues. Germline loops: CDR1 GTSNPN, CDR2 SVGIG (reference sequence). In DNA, the CDR3 is TGTGCCTGGAGTCGCCCGGGGACTGAAGCTTTCTTT. This encodes CAWSRPGTEAFF.

The chain combines TRBV11-2 with TRBJ2-5, with TRBD1 matching 7 bases. CDR1 and CDR2 (germline): SGHAT, FQNNGV. After removal of 1 base from V and 7 bases from J, the junction contained 3 bases not matched to a gene. The CDR3 loop spans 13 amino acids. The CDR3 protein is CASSLGQGGTQYF. The CDR3 DNA is TGTGCCAGCAGCTTAGGACAGGGTGGGACCCAGTACTTC.

The genes are TRBV18 and TRBJ2-7; 9 positions agree with TRBD1. With 5 bases clipped from V and 1 base from J, the junction kept 9 bases outside the gene matches. The CDR3 contains 16 residues. Germline CDR1 and CDR2: KGHSH and LQKENI. CDR3: CASSGTGKSSSYEQYF. The CDR3 nucleotides read TGTGCCAGCTCAGGGACAGGGAAAAGTTCTTCCTACGAGCAGTACTTC.

This chain links TRBV5-1 with TRBJ1-2; 10 nucleotides match TRBD1. Germline CDR1 SGHRS, CDR2 YFSETQ. Trimming took 4 bases from V and 2 from J; bases not matched to a gene: 8. This CDR3 region has 16 residues. This chain's CDR3 is CASSPILTGGNYGYTF. In nucleotides, the CDR3 is TGCGCCAGCAGCCCAATTTTGACAGGGGGCAACTATGGCTACACCTTC.

The CDR3 region is CASRAPSEQFF. For the CDR3, the DNA is TGTGCCAGCAGGGCCCCTTCTGAGCAGTTCTTC. This chain joins TRBV2 and TRBJ2-1; no reliable D call. Germline V lookup: CDR1 SNHLY, CDR2 FYNNEI. This CDR3 is 11 amino acids long. V was clipped by 6 bases and J by 9 bases, with 9 bases between them.

This chain uses TRBV5-1 with TRBJ1-4; the D gene is possibly TRBD1 (5 bases). The germline CDR1 and CDR2 sequences are SGHRS and YFSETQ. The V gene lost 0 bases and the J gene lost 5 bases, with 5 bases spanning the gap. CDR3 length: 13 amino acids. The CDR3, as DNA: TGCGCCAGCAGCTTGGGACAGAATGAAAAACTGTTTTTT. It codes for CASSLGQNEKLFF.

The chain employs TRBV4-2 and TRBJ2-1, with D perhaps TRBD2 (6 bases). The CDR3 has 16 residues. V was cut by 0 bases and J by 4 bases, with 13 bases left in between. CDR1 and CDR2 (germline): LGHNA, YNFKEQ. CDR3 region: CASSQDRLEGYNEQFF. CDR3 nucleotide sequence: TGTGCCAGCAGCCAAGATCGACTAGAAGGATACAATGAGCAGTTCTTC.

The gene calls are TRBV2 and TRBJ2-1, with a possible D match to TRBD1 (5 bases). Trimming pared 4 bases from V and 3 bases from J, leaving 7 bases between. There are 13 residues in the CDR3. Per germline, CDR1 SNHLY and CDR2 FYNNEI. The CDR3: CASSVDSYNEQFF. The CDR3 DNA reads as TGTGCCAGCAGTGTAGACAGCTACAATGAGCAGTTCTTC.

A few counts support this clone. The gene calls are TRBV4-1 and TRBJ2-7; D ambiguous. CDR1 is MGHRA and CDR2 is YSYEKL in the germline V gene. V lost 6 bases and J lost 0, with 9 bases in between. This CDR3 is built from 13 residues. CDR3 residues: CASSVSSSYEQYF. CDR3 sequence (DNA): TGCGCCAGCAGTGTCTCCTCCTCCTACGAGCAGTACTTC.

The V gene is TRBV5-1, the J gene TRBJ1-6; maybe TRBD1 (5 bases). V gave up 1 base and J gave up 7 bases, with 15 bases separating them. This CDR3 spans 16 amino acids. Germline CDR1 SGHRS, CDR2 YFSETQ. CDR3 residues: CASSLMTGVDNSPLHF. CDR3 nucleotide sequence: TGCGCCAGCAGCTTGATGACGGGGGTCGACAATTCACCCCTCCACTTT.

The chain uses TRBV4-1 and TRBJ2-3; no reliable D call. V was cut by 0 bases and J by 6 bases, with 7 bases left in between. This CDR3 comprises 13 residues. In germline, CDR1 is MGHRA, CDR2 YSYEKL. As DNA, the CDR3 is TGCGCCAGCAGCCAAGATCTCGGGGATACGCAGTATTTT. This codes for CASSQDLGDTQYF.

This clone was found a few times. This CDR3 is also generated by other DNA sequences in the sample. V gene TRBV15 combines with J gene TRBJ2-3; 9 bases map to TRBD1. The CDR3 runs 15 residues. The J segment lost 1 base and the V segment lost 1 base, leaving 0 bases of the junction unmatched. CDR1 is LNHNV and CDR2 is YYDKDF in the germline V gene (reference sequence). CDR3 in amino acids: CATSRGQGGTDTQYF. DNA of the CDR3: TGTGCCACCAGCAGAGGACAGGGGGGCACAGATACGCAGTATTTT.

This chain links TRBV30 with TRBJ1-2; D may be TRBD1 (6 bases). With 2 bases removed from V and 4 bases from J, the gap between germline ends came to 8 bases. This CDR3 spans 12 amino acids. CDR1 is GTSNPN, CDR2 SVGIG, per germline (reference sequence). The CDR3 coding sequence is TGTGCCTGGAGTTTAGGGGGCTATGGCTACACCTTC. As protein: CAWSLGGYGYTF.

The J gene is TRBJ2-6, the V gene TRBV2, with D possibly being TRBD1 (5 bases). The CDR3 is made up of 16 amino acids. Germline lookup yields CDR1 SNHLY and CDR2 FYNNEI. V was pared by 1 base and J by 0 bases, with 7 bases between. CDR3: CASSEDRFSGANVLTF. In DNA form, the CDR3 reads TGTGCCAGCAGTGAAGACAGGTTCTCTGGGGCCAACGTCCTGACTTTC. Full variable domain (remainder filled in from reference TRBV2 and TRBJ2-6): EPEVTQTPSHQVTQMGQEVILRCVPISNHLYFYWYRQILGQKVEFLVSFYNNEISEKSEIFDDQFSVERPDGSNFTLKIRSTKLEDSAMYFCASSEDRFSGANVLTFGAGSRLTVL.

This chain joins TRBV27 and TRBJ1-5, with 9 bases fitting TRBD1. Germline CDR1 MNHEY, CDR2 SMNVEV (reference sequence). The length of the CDR3 is 19 residues. J was trimmed by 4 bases and V by 6 bases; bases with no gene match: 19. The CDR3 DNA reads as TGTGCCAGCAGCCCACTACTAATAGCGGGACAGGGAGCAAATCAGCCCCAGCATTTT. Residues: CASSPLLIAGQGANQPQHF.

The chain joins TRBV11-2 to TRBJ2-1, with D possibly TRBD2 on 5 matching bases. The CDR3 is 16 amino acids. Germline CDR1 is SGHAT and CDR2 is FQNNGV. V was shortened by 1 base and J by 1 base, with 11 bases between the two germline ends. The DNA for the CDR3 is TGTGCCAGCAGCTTAGGGAGGCCGTCATCCTACAATGAGCAGTTCTTC. It specifies CASSLGRPSSYNEQFF.

V usage is TRBV29-1 and J usage is TRBJ2-7, with TRBD1 matching 7 bases. This CDR3 contains 12 residues. J gave up 2 bases and V 7 bases, and 5 bases lay outside the gene matches. From germline, CDR1 is SQVTM and CDR2 ANQGSEA. The CDR3 DNA reads as TGCAGCGCCCGAGGACAGGCCTACGAGCAGTACTTC. Protein product: CSARGQAYEQYF.

The chain has TRBV4-1 and TRBJ1-5, with D possibly matching TRBD1 (6 bases). Germline V gene data show CDR1 as MGHRA and CDR2 as YSYEKL. With 1 base removed from V and 2 bases from J, the gap between germline ends came to 15 bases. This CDR3 is built from 17 residues. The CDR3 protein is CASSQGPPGAGNQPQHF. In DNA form, the CDR3 reads TGCGCCAGCAGCCAAGGACCCCCAGGGGCGGGCAATCAGCCCCAGCATTTT.

This sequence joins TRBV5-5 and TRBJ2-1, with TRBD2 as a possible D gene (5 bases). The CDR3 runs 13 residues. Germline V CDR1 and CDR2: SGHKS, YYEKEE (reference sequence). Trimming took 5 bases from V and 2 from J, leaving 8 bases between them. The CDR3, as DNA: TGTGCCAGCAGACTAGGAACCTACAATGAGCAGTTCTTC. As protein: CASRLGTYNEQFF.